Listed below are T cell receptor beta chains from one sample, sequenced in a study of blood T cell repertoires in COVID-19. Data came from immunoSEQ multiplex PCR; TCRdb stores just in-frame clones and leaves some out. Of about 260,000 clones detected, more than 80% appear once; the ten largest clones hold 2.4%. The sample comprised PBMCs or T cells enriched from blood (not recorded which). Receptor source: a woman aged 18 to 35 who had recovered from COVID-19. CDR3s include the opening cysteine and the closing phenylalanine or tryptophan. Each record gives: D gene, J gene, clone size, V gene, CDR3 protein, CDR3 DNA. D genes are given only for firm matches. Only some rows state a clone size, as once, few, many or a class for expanded clones.

>TRBD2|TRBJ2-1|once|TRBV5-5
CASSLLASYNEQFF
TGTGCCAGCAGCTTACTAGCGAGTTACAATGAGCAGTTCTTC
>NA|TRBJ1-2|once|TRBV24-1
CATSDPGGYTF
TGTGCCACCAGTGATCCGGGGGGCTACACCTTC
>TRBD1|TRBJ2-7|NA|TRBV9
CASSVAGRDSEQYF
TGTGCCAGCAGCGTAGCAGGCAGGGACAGTGAGCAGTACTTC
>TRBD1|TRBJ1-1|NA|TRBV28
CASSYVGGSYTEAFF
TGTGCCAGCAGTTATGTAGGGGGCAGTTACACTGAAGCTTTCTTT
>NA|TRBJ2-2|NA|TRBV5-1
CASSLGAGPTGELFF
TGCGCCAGCAGCTTGGGGGCAGGGCCCACCGGGGAGCTGTTTTTT
>TRBD1|TRBJ1-6|NA|TRBV13
CASSPSTGAFSPLHF
TGTGCCAGCAGCCCCTCGACAGGGGCGTTTTCACCCCTCCACTTT
>TRBD1|TRBJ2-3|NA|TRBV20-1
CSASGTGTKDTQYF
TGCAGTGCTAGTGGGACAGGAACCAAAGATACGCAGTATTTT
>NA|TRBJ1-1|NA|TRBV7-9
CASSFMNTEAFF
TGTGCCAGCAGCTTTATGAACACTGAAGCTTTCTTT
>NA|TRBJ2-7|NA|TRBV5-8
CASSPRGDNEQYF
TGTGCCAGCAGCCCACGGGGGGACAACGAGCAGTACTTC
>NA|TRBJ1-5|NA|TRBV6-5
CASTQGYSNQPQHF
TGTGCCAGCACCCAGGGTTATAGCAATCAGCCCCAGCATTTT
>TRBD2|TRBJ2-1|NA|TRBV28
CASSIWTSGDNEQFF
TGTGCCAGCTCCATTTGGACTAGCGGGGACAATGAGCAGTTCTTC
>TRBD1|TRBJ1-5|NA|TRBV18
CASSRGTGNQPQHF
TGTGCCAGCTCACGCGGGACAGGCAATCAGCCCCAGCATTTT
>TRBD1|TRBJ1-1|few|TRBV18
CASSPLRGTENTEAFF
TGTGCCAGCTCACCACTGAGAGGGACAGAAAACACTGAAGCTTTCTTT
>TRBD1|TRBJ1-1|NA|TRBV7-8
CASSGRQGPWDTEAFF
TGTGCCAGCAGCGGGCGACAGGGGCCTTGGGACACTGAAGCTTTCTTT
>NA|TRBJ2-3|NA|TRBV2
CASSNTGRDTQYF
TGTGCCAGCAGTAACACAGGGAGAGATACGCAGTATTTT
>NA|TRBJ2-7|NA|TRBV5-1
CASSLGQETYEQYF
TGCGCCAGCAGCTTGGGACAGGAGACCTACGAGCAGTACTTC
>NA|TRBJ2-3|NA|TRBV2
CASRPNMGPDTQYF
TGTGCCAGCAGGCCCAACATGGGGCCAGATACGCAGTATTTT
>NA|TRBJ2-2|NA|TRBV4-1
CASSQGGTGELFF
TGCGCCAGCAGCCAAGGCGGCACCGGGGAGCTGTTTTTT
>TRBD1|TRBJ1-4|NA|TRBV6-5
CASSFRGQNEKLFF
TGTGCCAGCAGTTTCAGGGGACAGAATGAAAAACTGTTTTTT
>TRBD1|TRBJ1-2|NA|TRBV2
CASSAGPGGDYGYTF
TGTGCCAGCAGTGCGGGGCCAGGGGGAGACTATGGCTACACCTTC
>NA|TRBJ1-5|NA|TRBV6-5
CASSIQGAGQPQHF
TGTGCCAGCAGTATACAGGGAGCTGGTCAGCCCCAGCATTTT
>NA|TRBJ2-3|once|TRBV9
CASSVGSRGQDTQYF
TGTGCCAGCAGCGTAGGGTCCAGGGGCCAAGATACGCAGTATTTT
>NA|TRBJ2-2|NA|TRBV15
CATSRGGGTGELFF
TGTGCCACCAGCAGAGGAGGGGGCACCGGGGAGCTGTTTTTT
>TRBD1|TRBJ1-2|NA|TRBV7-9
CASSTRTGNYGYTF
TGTGCCAGCAGCACTAGGACAGGAAACTATGGCTACACCTTC
>TRBD1|TRBJ1-1|NA|TRBV2
CASRQQGTTEAFF
TGTGCCAGCAGGCAACAGGGGACCACTGAAGCTTTCTTT
>TRBD1|TRBJ1-6|NA|TRBV6-1
CASSDTGVAAPLHF
TGTGCCAGCAGTGACACAGGGGTGGCTGCCCCCCTCCACTTT
>NA|TRBJ2-7|few|TRBV25-1
CASSGAGLDEQYF
TGTGCCAGCAGTGGCGCAGGACTGGACGAGCAGTACTTC
>NA|TRBJ2-2|few|TRBV5-1
CASSFRGSNTGELFF
TGCGCCAGCAGCTTTAGGGGGTCGAACACCGGGGAGCTGTTTTTT
>TRBD2|TRBJ2-7|NA|TRBV5-4
CASSLDPSGGASSYEQYF
TGTGCCAGCAGCTTGGATCCTAGCGGGGGGGCAAGCTCCTACGAGCAGTACTTC
>NA|TRBJ1-2|NA|TRBV2
CASRAPEGYTF
TGTGCCAGCAGGGCCCCTGAAGGCTACACCTTC
>NA|TRBJ2-2|NA|TRBV7-9
CASSLAVPLPPGELFF
TGTGCCAGCAGCTTAGCGGTGCCACTACCCCCCGGGGAGCTGTTTTTT
>NA|TRBJ1-2|NA|TRBV4-1
CASSQEENSNYGYTF
TGCGCCAGCAGCCAAGAAGAGAACTCCAACTATGGCTACACCTTC
>NA|TRBJ1-5|NA|TRBV19
CASSIYPGVSNQPQHF
TGTGCCAGTAGTATATACCCAGGGGTTAGCAATCAGCCCCAGCATTTT
>TRBD1|TRBJ2-7|NA|TRBV5-1
CASSLRGRPYEQYF
TGCGCCAGCAGCTTAAGGGGGCGGCCCTACGAGCAGTACTTC
>NA|TRBJ1-2|once|TRBV7-9
CASSLGGSGASGYTF
TGTGCCAGCAGCTTAGGCGGGAGCGGGGCGTCTGGCTACACCTTC
>TRBD2|TRBJ2-7|NA|TRBV19
CASSIDWGLAAEQYF
TGTGCCAGTAGTATAGATTGGGGACTAGCGGCCGAGCAGTACTTC
>NA|TRBJ2-1|NA|TRBV6-5
CASSPRPRGNEQFF
TGTGCCAGCAGTCCCCGGCCGAGGGGGAATGAGCAGTTCTTC
>TRBD1|TRBJ1-2|NA|TRBV28
CASSLGGQGNNYGYTF
TGTGCCAGCAGTCTCGGCGGACAGGGTAATAACTATGGCTACACCTTC
>TRBD1|TRBJ1-4|NA|TRBV2
CASRLDRGPEKLFF
TGTGCCAGCAGGCTCGACAGGGGGCCTGAAAAACTGTTTTTT
>TRBD2|TRBJ2-3|NA|TRBV5-4
CASSLGLATDTQYF
TGTGCCAGCAGCTTGGGACTAGCGACAGATACGCAGTATTTT
>TRBD1|TRBJ1-1|NA|TRBV6-6
CASIRDRGEGTEAFF
TGTGCCAGCATAAGGGACAGGGGCGAGGGCACTGAAGCTTTCTTT